The 10 T cell receptor beta chains reported below all come from one sample, sequenced in a study of graft-versus-host responses after intestinal transplantation. Assay: immunoSEQ multiplex PCR; the TCRdb copy retains only in-frame clones and omits some. The profile shows some 14,000 clones, more than 75% of them singletons. The sequencing here drew on bone marrow, taken around 120 days after intestinal transplantation. The source of these receptors is a human patient who received an intestinal transplant, so some T cells may come from the graft donor.

CDR3 region: CASSLTGYEQFF. DNA of the CDR3: TGTGCCAGCAGCTTGACCGGTTATGAGCAGTTCTTC. The rearrangement links TRBV5-4 to TRBJ2-1; D gene ambiguous. The V gene lost 1 base and the J gene lost 8 bases, with 7 bases spanning the gap. The CDR3 totals 12 residues. Germline V gives CDR1 SGHNT, CDR2 YYREEE (reference sequence). Based on the CDR3 plus reference TRBV5-4 and TRBJ2-1, the full variable domain is ETGVTQSPTHLIKTRGQQVTLRCSSQSGHNTVSWYQQALGQGPQFIFQYYREEENGRGNFPPRFSGLQFPNYSSELNVNALELDDSALYLCASSLTGYEQFFGPGTRLTVL.

CDR3 DNA: TGTGCCAGCAGCCTCAAGGATGGGGGTTACAATGAGCAGTTCTTC. This encodes CASSLKDGGYNEQFF. The chain is built from TRBV7-9 and TRBJ2-1; perhaps D is TRBD1 or TRBD2 (5 bases each). V was shortened by 5 bases and J by 4 bases, with 15 bases between the two germline ends. CDR3 size: 15 residues. Germline values: CDR1 SEHNR, CDR2 FQNEAQ (reference sequence).

This clone showed up just once. The V and J genes are TRBV4-2 and TRBJ2-7; TRBD2 is a possible D gene (6 bases). The CDR3 sequence is 15 residues long. V lost 4 bases, J lost 2 bases, and 15 bases lay in between. Germline lookup yields CDR1 LGHNA and CDR2 YNFKEQ. In nucleotides, the CDR3 is TGTGCCAGCAGCCCTCTTGCGGGATCAACCTACGAGCAGTACTTC. This sequence encodes CASSPLAGSTYEQYF.

The V and J genes are TRBV9 and TRBJ1-1, with D maybe TRBD1 (6 bases). The germline gives CDR1 SGDLS, CDR2 YYNGEE. The CDR3 sequence is 14 residues long. V dropped 4 bases and J dropped 5 bases, with 15 bases sitting between them. The CDR3 loop is CASSPRGGETEAFF. CDR3 DNA sequence: TGTGCCAGCAGCCCAAGAGGGGGTGAAACTGAAGCTTTCTTT.

This sequence joins TRBV5-1 and TRBJ2-7; TRBD2 agrees at 7 bases. The CDR3 totals 17 residues. V was clipped by 7 bases and J by 1 base; unmatched bases: 17. CDR1 and CDR2 (germline): SGHRS, YFSETQ. The CDR3 protein is CASDTHHGTIVSYEQYF. CDR3 bases: TGCGCCAGCGACACCCACCACGGGACTATCGTGTCCTACGAGCAGTACTTC.

The sample holds a few counts of this clone. The chain couples TRBV28 to TRBJ2-7; D may be TRBD2 (6 bases). Per the germline V gene, CDR1 is MDHEN and CDR2 is SYDVKM. The CDR3 is 11 amino acids. V was shortened by 8 bases and J by 3 bases, with 8 bases between the two germline ends. The CDR3 region has the DNA TGTGCCAGCGACGGGGGCTACGAGCAGTACTTC. Its translation: CASDGGYEQYF.

The V gene is TRBV28, the J gene TRBJ2-3, with TRBD2 identical over 8 bases. With 3 bases clipped from V and 5 bases from J, the junction kept 13 bases outside the gene matches. The CDR3 extends over 17 amino acids. Germline CDR1 reads MDHEN; CDR2 reads SYDVKM. The CDR3 reads CASSFEPGGAGGDTQYF. The CDR3 bases are TGTGCCAGCAGTTTTGAGCCCGGGGGGGCCGGGGGAGATACGCAGTATTTT.

This chain uses TRBV15 with TRBJ2-3; possibly TRBD2 for D (6 bases). CDR1 is LNHNV and CDR2 is YYDKDF in the germline V gene (reference sequence). There are 16 residues in the CDR3. Trimming left V 5 bases short and J 0 bases short, with 15 bases between. CDR3 sequence: CATSPVAGSSTDTQYF. Written as DNA, the CDR3 is TGTGCCACCAGCCCTGTGGCGGGATCTAGCACAGATACGCAGTATTTT.

This clone showed up just once. The V gene is TRBV19, the J gene TRBJ2-3; possible D gene TRBD2, 6 bases. CDR1 and CDR2 (germline): LNHDA, SQIVND (reference sequence). This CDR3 comprises 14 residues. Trimming shortened V by 2 bases and J by 4 bases, and 10 bases separated the two germline ends. DNA of the CDR3: TGTGCCAGTAGTATAACCGGGACTGCAGATACGCAGTATTTT. Amino acid sequence: CASSITGTADTQYF.

This clone appeared a single time. V is TRBV11-2 and J is TRBJ2-3, with no clear D. Germline V gene sequence: CDR1 SGHAT, CDR2 FQNNGV. There are 14 residues in the CDR3. V lost 5 bases and J lost 0, with 9 bases in between. CDR3 in amino acids: CASSQPGSTDTQYF. The CDR3 region has the DNA TGTGCCAGCAGCCAACCGGGCAGCACAGATACGCAGTATTTT.